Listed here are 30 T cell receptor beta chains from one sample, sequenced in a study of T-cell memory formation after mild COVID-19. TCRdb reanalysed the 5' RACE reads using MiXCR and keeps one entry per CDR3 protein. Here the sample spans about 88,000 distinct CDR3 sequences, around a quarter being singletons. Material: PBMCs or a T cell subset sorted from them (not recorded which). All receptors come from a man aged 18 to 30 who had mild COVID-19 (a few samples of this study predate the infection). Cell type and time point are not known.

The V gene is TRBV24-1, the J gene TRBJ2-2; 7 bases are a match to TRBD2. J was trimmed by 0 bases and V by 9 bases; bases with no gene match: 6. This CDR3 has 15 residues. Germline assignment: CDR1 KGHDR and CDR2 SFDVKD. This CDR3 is CATGPGGANTGELFF. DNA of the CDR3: TGTGCCACCGGCCCGGGGGGAGCGAACACCGGGGAGCTGTTTTTT.

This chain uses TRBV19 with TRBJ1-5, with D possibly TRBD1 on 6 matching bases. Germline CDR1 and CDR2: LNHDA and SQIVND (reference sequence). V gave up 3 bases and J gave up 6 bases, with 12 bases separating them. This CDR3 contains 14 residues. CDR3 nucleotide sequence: TGTGCCAGTAGTATGATGGACAGCGGTCAGCCCCAGCATTTT. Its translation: CASSMMDSGQPQHF.

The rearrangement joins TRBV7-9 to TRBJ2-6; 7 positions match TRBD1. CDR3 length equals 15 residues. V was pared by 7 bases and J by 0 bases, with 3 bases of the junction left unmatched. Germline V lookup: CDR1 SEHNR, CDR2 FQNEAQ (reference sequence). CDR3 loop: CASTGDSSGANVLTF. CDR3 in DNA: TGTGCCAGCACCGGGGACAGCTCTGGGGCCAACGTCCTGACTTTC.

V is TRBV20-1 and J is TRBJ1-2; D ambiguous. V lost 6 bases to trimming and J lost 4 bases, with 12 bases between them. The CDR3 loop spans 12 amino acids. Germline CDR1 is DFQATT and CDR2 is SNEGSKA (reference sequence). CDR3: CSALPRAYGYTF. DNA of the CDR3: TGCAGTGCCCTGCCAAGGGCCTATGGCTACACCTTC.

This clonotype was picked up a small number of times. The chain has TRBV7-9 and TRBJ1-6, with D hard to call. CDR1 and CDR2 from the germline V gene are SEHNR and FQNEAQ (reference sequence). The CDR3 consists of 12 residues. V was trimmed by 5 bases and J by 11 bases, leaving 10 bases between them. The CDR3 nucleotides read TGTGCCAGCAGCGATCTTAGGGCACCCCTCCACTTT. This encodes CASSDLRAPLHF.

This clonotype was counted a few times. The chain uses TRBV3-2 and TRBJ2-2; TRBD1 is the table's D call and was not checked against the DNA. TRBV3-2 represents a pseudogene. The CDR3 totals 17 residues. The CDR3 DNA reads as TGTGCCAGCAGCCCTCCCGGGATGGGGGGGAACACCGGGGAGCTGTTTTTT. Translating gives CASSPPGMGGNTGELFF.

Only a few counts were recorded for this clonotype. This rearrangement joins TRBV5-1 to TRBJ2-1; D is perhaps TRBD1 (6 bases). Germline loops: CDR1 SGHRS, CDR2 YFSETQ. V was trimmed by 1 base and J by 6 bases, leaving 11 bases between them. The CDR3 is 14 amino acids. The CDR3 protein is CASSLTGQGNEQFF. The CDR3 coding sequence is TGCGCCAGCAGCTTGACAGGGCAGGGCAATGAGCAGTTCTTC.

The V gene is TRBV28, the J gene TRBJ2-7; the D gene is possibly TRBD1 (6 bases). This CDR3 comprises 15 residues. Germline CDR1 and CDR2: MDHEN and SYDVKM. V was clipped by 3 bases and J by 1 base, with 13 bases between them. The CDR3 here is CASSLKQGHSYEQYV. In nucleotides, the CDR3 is TGTGCCAGCAGTTTGAAGCAGGGGCATTCCTACGAGCAGTACGTC.

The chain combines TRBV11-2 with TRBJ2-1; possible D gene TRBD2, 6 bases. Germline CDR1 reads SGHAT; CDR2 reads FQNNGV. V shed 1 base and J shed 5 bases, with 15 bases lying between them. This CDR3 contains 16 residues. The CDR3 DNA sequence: TGTGCCAGCAGCTTAGGGCGGACTAACATCGACAATGAGCAGTTCTTC. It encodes CASSLGRTNIDNEQFF.

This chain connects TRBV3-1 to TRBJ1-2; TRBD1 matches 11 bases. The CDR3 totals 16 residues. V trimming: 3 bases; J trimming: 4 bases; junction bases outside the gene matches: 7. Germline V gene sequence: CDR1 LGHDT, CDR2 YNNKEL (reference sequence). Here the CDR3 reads CASSQPGTGGTYGYTF. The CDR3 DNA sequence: TGTGCCAGCAGCCAGCCCGGGACAGGGGGAACCTATGGCTACACCTTC.

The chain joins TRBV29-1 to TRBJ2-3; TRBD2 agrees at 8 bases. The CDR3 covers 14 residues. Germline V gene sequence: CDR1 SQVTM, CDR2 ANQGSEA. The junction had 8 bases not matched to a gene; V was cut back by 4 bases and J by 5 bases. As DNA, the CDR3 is TGCAGCGTTGGAACAGCGGGGGAAGGAGATACGCAGTATTTT. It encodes CSVGTAGEGDTQYF.

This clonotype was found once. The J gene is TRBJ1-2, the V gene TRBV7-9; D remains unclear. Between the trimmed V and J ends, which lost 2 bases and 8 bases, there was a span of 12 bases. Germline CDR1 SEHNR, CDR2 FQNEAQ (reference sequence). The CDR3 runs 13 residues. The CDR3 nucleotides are TGTGCCAGCAGCTTATTGGGAGCTGAAGGCTACACCTTC. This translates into CASSLLGAEGYTF.

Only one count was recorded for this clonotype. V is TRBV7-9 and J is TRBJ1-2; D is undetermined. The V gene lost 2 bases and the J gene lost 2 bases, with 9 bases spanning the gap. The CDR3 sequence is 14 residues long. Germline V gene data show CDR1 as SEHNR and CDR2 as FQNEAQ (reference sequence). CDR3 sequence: CASSLPEPNYGYTF. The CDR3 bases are TGTGCCAGCAGCTTACCCGAGCCGAACTATGGCTACACCTTC. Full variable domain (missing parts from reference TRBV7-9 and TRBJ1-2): DTGVSQNPRHKITKRGQNVTFRCDPISEHNRLYWYRQTLGQGPEFLTYFQNEAQLEKSRLLSDRFSAERPKGSFSTLEIQRTEQGDSAMYLCASSLPEPNYGYTFGSGTRLTVV.

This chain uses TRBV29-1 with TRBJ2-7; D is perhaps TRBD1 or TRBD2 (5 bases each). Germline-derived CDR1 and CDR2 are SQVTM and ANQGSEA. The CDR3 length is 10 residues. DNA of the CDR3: TGCATTCTAGGGGAGTTCGAGCAGTACGTC. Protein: CILGEFEQYV.

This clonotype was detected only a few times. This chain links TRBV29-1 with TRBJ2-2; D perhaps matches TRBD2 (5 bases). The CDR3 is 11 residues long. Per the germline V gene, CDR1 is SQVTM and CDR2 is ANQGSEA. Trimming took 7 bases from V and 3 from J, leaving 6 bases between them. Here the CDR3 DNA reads TGCAGCGCGAGGGACACCGGGGAGCTGTTTTTT. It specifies CSARDTGELFF.

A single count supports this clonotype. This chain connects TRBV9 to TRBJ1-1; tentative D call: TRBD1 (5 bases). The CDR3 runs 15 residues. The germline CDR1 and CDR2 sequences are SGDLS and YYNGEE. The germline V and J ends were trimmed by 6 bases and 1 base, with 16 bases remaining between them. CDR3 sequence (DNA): TGTGCCAGCACCCCAGTAGGCAGGGCGAACACTGAAGCTTTCTTT. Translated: CASTPVGRANTEAFF. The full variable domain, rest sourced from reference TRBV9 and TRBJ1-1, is DSGVTQTPKHLITATGQRVTLRCSPRSGDLSVYWYQQSLDQGLQFLIQYYNGEERAKGNILERFSAQQFPDLHSELNLSSLELGDSALYFCASTPVGRANTEAFFGQGTRLTVV.

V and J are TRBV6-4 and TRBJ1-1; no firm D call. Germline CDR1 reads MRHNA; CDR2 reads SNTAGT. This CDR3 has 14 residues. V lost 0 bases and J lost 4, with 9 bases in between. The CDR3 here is CASSDSPGFTEAFF. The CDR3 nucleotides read TGTGCCAGCAGTGACTCGCCGGGGTTCACTGAAGCTTTCTTT.

CDR3 nucleotides: TGTGCCAGCAGCTCATCTGGTTACGAGCAGTACTTC. This encodes CASSSSGYEQYF. The V call is TRBV5-5, the J call TRBJ2-7; D remains unclear. The CDR3 contains 12 residues. Germline lookup yields CDR1 SGHKS and CDR2 YYEKEE (reference sequence). Between the trimmed V and J ends, which lost 3 bases and 4 bases, there was a span of 8 bases.

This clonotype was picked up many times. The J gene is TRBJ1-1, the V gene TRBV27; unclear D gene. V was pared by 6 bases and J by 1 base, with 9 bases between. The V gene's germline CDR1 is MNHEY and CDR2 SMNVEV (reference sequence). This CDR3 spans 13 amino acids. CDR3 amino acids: CASSLTGNTEAFF. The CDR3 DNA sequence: TGTGCCAGCAGCCTAACGGGGAACACTGAAGCTTTCTTT.

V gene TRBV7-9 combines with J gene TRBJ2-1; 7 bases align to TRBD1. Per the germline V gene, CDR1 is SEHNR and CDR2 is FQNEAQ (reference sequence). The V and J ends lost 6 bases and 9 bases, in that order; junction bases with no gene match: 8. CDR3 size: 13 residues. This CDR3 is CASRPTGVLEQFF. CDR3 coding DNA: TGTGCCAGCAGACCCACAGGGGTCCTTGAGCAGTTCTTC. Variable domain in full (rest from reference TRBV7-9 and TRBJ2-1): DTGVSQNPRHKITKRGQNVTFRCDPISEHNRLYWYRQTLGQGPEFLTYFQNEAQLEKSRLLSDRFSAERPKGSFSTLEIQRTEQGDSAMYLCASRPTGVLEQFFGPGTRLTVL.

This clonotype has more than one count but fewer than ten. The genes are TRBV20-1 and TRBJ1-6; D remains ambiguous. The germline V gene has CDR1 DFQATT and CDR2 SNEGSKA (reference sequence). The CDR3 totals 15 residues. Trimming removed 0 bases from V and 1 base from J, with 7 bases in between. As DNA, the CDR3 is TGCAGTGCTAGAGAGGCGTTTTCCTATAATTCACCCCTCCACTTT. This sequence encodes CSAREAFSYNSPLHF.

CDR3 sequence (DNA): TGCGCCAGCAGCCAAGGGACAGGTCCCACCGGGGAGCTGTTTTTT. As protein: CASSQGTGPTGELFF. The chain is built from TRBV4-3 and TRBJ2-2, with 7 bases lining up with TRBD1. The CDR3 runs to 15 residues. Trimming cost V 1 base and J 4 bases; bases outside gene matches: 3. Germline V gene data show CDR1 as LGHNA and CDR2 as YSLEER.

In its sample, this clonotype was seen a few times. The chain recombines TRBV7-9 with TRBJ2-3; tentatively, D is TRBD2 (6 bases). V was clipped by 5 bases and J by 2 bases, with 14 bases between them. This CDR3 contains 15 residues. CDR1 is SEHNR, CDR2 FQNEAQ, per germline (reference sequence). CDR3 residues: CASSPPGLTTDTQYF. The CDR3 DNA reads TGTGCCAGCAGCCCACCGGGACTCACCACAGATACGCAGTATTTT.

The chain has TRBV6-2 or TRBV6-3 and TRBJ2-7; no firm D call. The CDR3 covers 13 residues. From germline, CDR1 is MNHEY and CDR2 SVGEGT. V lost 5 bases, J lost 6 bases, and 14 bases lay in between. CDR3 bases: TGTGCCAGCAGTAAAAACCCGGAAGGCGAGCAGTACGTC. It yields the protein CASSKNPEGEQYV.

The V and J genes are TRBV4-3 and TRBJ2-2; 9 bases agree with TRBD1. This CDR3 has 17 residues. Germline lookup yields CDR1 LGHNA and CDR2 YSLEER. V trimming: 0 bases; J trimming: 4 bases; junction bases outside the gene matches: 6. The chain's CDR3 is CASSQDVGTGLTGELFF. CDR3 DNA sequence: TGCGCCAGCAGCCAAGATGTGGGGACAGGGCTCACCGGGGAGCTGTTTTTT.

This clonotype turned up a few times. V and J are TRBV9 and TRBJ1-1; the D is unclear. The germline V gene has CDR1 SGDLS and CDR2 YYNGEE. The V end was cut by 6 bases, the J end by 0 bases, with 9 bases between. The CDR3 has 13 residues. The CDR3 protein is CASTPELNTEAFF. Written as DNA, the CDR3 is TGTGCCAGCACCCCGGAACTGAACACTGAAGCTTTCTTT.

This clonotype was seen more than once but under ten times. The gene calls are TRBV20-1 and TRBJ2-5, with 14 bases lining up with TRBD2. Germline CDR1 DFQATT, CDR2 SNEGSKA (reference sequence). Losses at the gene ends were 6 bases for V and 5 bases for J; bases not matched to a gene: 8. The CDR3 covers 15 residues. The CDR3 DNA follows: TGCAGTGCCGGAGGACTAGCGGGGGGAGTGGAGACCCAGTACTTC. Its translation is CSAGGLAGGVETQYF.

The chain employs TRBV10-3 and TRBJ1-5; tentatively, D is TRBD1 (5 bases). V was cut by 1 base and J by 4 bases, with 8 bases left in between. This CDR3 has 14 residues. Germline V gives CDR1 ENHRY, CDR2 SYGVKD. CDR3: CAISEWPGNQPQHF. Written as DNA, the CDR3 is TGTGCCATCAGTGAGTGGCCAGGGAATCAGCCCCAGCATTTT.

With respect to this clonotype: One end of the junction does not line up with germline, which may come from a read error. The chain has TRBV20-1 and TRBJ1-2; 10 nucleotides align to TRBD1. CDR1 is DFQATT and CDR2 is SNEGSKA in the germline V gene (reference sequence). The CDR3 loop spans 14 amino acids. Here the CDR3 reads CSARGDRGHGGYTF. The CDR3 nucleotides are TGCAGTGCCAGAGGTGACAGGGGGCATGGGGGCTACACCTTC.

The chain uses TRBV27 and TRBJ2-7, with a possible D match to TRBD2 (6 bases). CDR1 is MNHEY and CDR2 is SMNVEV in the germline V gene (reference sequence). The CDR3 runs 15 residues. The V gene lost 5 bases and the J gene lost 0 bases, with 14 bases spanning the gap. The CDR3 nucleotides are TGTGCCAGCAGTCCACGTGGAGGGAGCTCCTACGAGCAGTACGTC. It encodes CASSPRGGSSYEQYV.